This is a list of T cell receptor beta chains from one sample in a study of Graves' ophthalmopathy and Graves' hyperthyroidism. Each CDR3 protein is one row after TCRdb ran MiXCR on the multiplex PCR reads. Of some 750,000 distinct CDR3 sequences detected, roughly two fifths appear once; the ten largest clones hold approximately 46%. Specimen: peripheral blood. All receptors derive from an adult man with Graves' ophthalmopathy. Both conserved end residues are part of each CDR3. D genes are given only for firm matches. Expanded clones are given a class, and other clones once, few, many or no size at all.

d_call	v_call	j_call	clone_size	cdr3_nt	cdr3_aa
-	TRBV6-4	TRBJ1-5	few	TGTGCCAGCAGTGGTCGGTGGCCCCAGCATTTT	CASSGRWPQHF
-	TRBV19	TRBJ1-5	many	TGTGCCAGTAGTCTGGGGGTTTTTCAGCCCCAGCATTTT	CASSLGVFQPQHF
-	TRBV25-1	TRBJ1-5	-	TGTGCCAGCCGACAGGCTAGCAATCAGCCCCAGCATTTT	CASRQASNQPQHF
-	TRBV19	TRBJ2-5	many	TGTGCCAGTAGCGGGACGGTTATCGGGGAGACCCAGTACTTC	CASSGTVIGETQYF
TRBD1	TRBV30	TRBJ1-4	few	TGTGCCTGGAGTGTACAGGGGGACTCTAATGAAAAACTGTTTTTT	CAWSVQGDSNEKLFF
-	TRBV10-3	TRBJ2-6	-	TGTGCCATCAGTGAGGGACACATTCCTTCTGGGGCCAACGTCCTGACTTTC	CAISEGHIPSGANVLTF
-	TRBV20-1	TRBJ2-7	few	TGCAGTGCTCGTGAGGGGCCCAGCTCCTACGAGCAGTACTTC	CSAREGPSSYEQYF
-	TRBV7-3	TRBJ1-1	few	TGTGCCAGCAGCCGTGACACCCGGACTGAAGCTTTCTTT	CASSRDTRTEAFF
-	TRBV10-3	TRBJ2-7	-	TGTGCCATCAGTCGGGCCGCTTACGAGCAGTACTTC	CAISRAAYEQYF
TRBD1	TRBV9	TRBJ1-3	-	TGTACCAGCAGCTTTACGACAGGGGTGGACACCATATATTTT	CTSSFTTGVDTIYF
-	TRBV7-9	TRBJ2-2	few	TGTGCCAGCAGCGAGGGATCAGACACCGGGGAGCTGTTTTTT	CASSEGSDTGELFF
-	TRBV2	TRBJ2-7	few	TGTGCCAGCAGTTTAATCGGGACCGACGAGCAGTACTTC	CASSLIGTDEQYF
-	TRBV5-1	TRBJ1-6	many	TGCGCCAGCAGCTGGAGTGGGGCAGGGGCGCGTTCACCCCTCCACTTT	CASSWSGAGARSPLHF
-	TRBV10-3	TRBJ2-5	-	TGTGCCATCAGCAGTTTCGGTCGGGAGACCCAGTACTTC	CAISSFGRETQYF
-	TRBV7-2	TRBJ2-5	-	TGTGCCAGCAGCGGAACAAGACAAGGGACCCAGTACTTC	CASSGTRQGTQYF
-	TRBV7-2	TRBJ1-4	few	TGTGCCAGCAGCTTAGGCAGGGTAAATGAAAAACTGTTTTTT	CASSLGRVNEKLFF
TRBD1	TRBV7-2	TRBJ2-7	once	TGTGCCAGCAGTTCACAGGGGGGCTCCGAGCAGTACTTC	CASSSQGGSEQYF
-	TRBV7-9	TRBJ1-6	-	TGTGCCAGCAGTTTATCCGGACACCTTCAGACCCTCCACTTT	CASSLSGHLQTLHF
-	TRBV2	TRBJ1-2	-	TGTGCCAGCAGCCAAGATATGCTTGCGGAATGGGGCTATGGCTACACCTTC	CASSQDMLAEWGYGYTF
TRBD1	TRBV5-1	TRBJ1-2	-	TGCGCCAGCAGCTCCCCGACAGGGGGCGGAGATGGCTACACCTTC	CASSSPTGGGDGYTF